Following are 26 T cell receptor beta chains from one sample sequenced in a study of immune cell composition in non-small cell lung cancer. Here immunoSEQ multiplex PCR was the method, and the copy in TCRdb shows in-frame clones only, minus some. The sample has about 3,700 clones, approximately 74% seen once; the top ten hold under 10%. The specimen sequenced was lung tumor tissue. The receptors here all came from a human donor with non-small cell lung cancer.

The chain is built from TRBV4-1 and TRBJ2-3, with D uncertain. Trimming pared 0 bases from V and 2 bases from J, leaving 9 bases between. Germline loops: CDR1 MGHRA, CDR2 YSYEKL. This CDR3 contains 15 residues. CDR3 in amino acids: CASSQESHYTDTQYF. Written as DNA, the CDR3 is TGCGCCAGCAGCCAAGAATCCCACTACACAGATACGCAGTATTTT.

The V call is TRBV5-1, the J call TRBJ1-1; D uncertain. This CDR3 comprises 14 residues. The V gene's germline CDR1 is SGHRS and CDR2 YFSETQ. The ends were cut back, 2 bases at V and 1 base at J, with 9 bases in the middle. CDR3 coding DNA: TGCGCCAGCAGCTTCGAGGCGGAGAACACTGAAGCTTTCTTT. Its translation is CASSFEAENTEAFF.

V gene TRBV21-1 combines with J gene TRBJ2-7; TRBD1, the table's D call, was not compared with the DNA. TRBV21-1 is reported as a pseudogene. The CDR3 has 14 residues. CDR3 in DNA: TGTGCCAGCAGCAAAGAGGCAGGGATCTACGAGCAGTACTTC. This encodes CASSKEAGIYEQYF.

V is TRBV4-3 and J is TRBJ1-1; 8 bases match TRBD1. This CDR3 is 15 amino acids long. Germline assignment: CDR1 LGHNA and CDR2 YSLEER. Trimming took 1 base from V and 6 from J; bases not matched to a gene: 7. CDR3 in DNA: TGCGCCAGCAGCCAAGGGGCAGGGGGCGAGGCTGAAGCTTTCTTT. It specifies CASSQGAGGEAEAFF.

The CDR3 protein is CASSAYWTASRETQYF. As DNA, the CDR3 is TGTGCCAGCAGTGCTTATTGGACAGCTTCCAGGGAGACCCAGTACTTC. V and J are TRBV27 and TRBJ2-5, with D possibly being TRBD1 (6 bases). This CDR3 is 16 amino acids long. Germline V CDR1 and CDR2: MNHEY, SMNVEV (reference sequence). Trimming pared 5 bases from V and 5 bases from J, leaving 21 bases between.

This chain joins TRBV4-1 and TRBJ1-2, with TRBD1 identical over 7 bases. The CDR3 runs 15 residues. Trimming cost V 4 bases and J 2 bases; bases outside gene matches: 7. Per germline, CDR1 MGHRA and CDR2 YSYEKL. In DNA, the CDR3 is TGCGCCAGCAGCCTTCACAGGGGCGACAACTATGGCTACACCTTC. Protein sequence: CASSLHRGDNYGYTF.

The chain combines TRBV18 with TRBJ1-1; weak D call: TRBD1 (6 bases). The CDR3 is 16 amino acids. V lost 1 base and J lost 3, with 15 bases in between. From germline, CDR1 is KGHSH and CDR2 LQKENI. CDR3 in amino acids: CASSPRSGVSDTEAFF. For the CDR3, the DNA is TGTGCCAGCTCACCACGGTCAGGGGTCTCGGACACTGAAGCTTTCTTT.

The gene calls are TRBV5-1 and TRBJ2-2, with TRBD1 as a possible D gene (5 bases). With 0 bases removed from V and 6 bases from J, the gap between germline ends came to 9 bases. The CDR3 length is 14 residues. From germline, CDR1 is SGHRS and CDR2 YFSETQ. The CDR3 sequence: CASSLGDSSGELFF. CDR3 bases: TGCGCCAGCAGCTTGGGTGACAGCTCCGGGGAGCTGTTTTTT.

CDR3 nucleotide sequence: TGTGCCAGCAGCTCGGGGACAGTGCCTTACAATGAGCAGTTCTTC. This translates into CASSSGTVPYNEQFF. The rearrangement joins TRBV7-2 to TRBJ2-1; 7 nucleotides align to TRBD1. CDR3 length: 15 amino acids. Germline V gene sequence: CDR1 SGHTA, CDR2 FQGNSA. Trimming cost V 4 bases and J 4 bases; bases outside gene matches: 7.

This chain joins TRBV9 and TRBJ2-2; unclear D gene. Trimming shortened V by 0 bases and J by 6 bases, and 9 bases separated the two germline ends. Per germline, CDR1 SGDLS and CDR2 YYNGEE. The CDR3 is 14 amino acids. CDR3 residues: CASSVGVNPGELFF. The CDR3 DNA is TGTGCCAGCAGCGTAGGAGTGAATCCCGGGGAGCTGTTTTTT.

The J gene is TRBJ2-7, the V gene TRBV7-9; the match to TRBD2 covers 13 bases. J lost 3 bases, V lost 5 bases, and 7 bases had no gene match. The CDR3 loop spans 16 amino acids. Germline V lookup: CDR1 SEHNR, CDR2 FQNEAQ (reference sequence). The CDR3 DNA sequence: TGTGCCAGCAGCCCCCGACTAGCGGGGGGACGCTACGAGCAGTACTTC. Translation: CASSPRLAGGRYEQYF.

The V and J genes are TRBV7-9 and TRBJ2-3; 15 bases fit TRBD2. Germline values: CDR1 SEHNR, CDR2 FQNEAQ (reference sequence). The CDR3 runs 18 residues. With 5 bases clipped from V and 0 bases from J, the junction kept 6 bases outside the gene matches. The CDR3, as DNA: TGTGCCAGCAGCGACCCAGGACTAGCGGGAGGGAGCACAGATACGCAGTATTTT. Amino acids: CASSDPGLAGGSTDTQYF.

The CDR3 DNA sequence: TGTGCCAGCACTCGAGGGACTAGCGGGAGGCCGCCCTACGAGCAGTACTTC. Residues: CASTRGTSGRPPYEQYF. This rearrangement joins TRBV28 to TRBJ2-7; 15 positions match TRBD2. The ends lost 7 bases at V and 2 bases at J; junction bases unmatched: 9. CDR3 length equals 17 residues. Germline CDR1 is MDHEN and CDR2 is SYDVKM.

The CDR3 bases are TGTGCCACCAGCACCACTCGACAGAGCTATGGCTACACCTTC. Translating it yields CATSTTRQSYGYTF. This chain links TRBV15 with TRBJ1-2; perhaps TRBD1 as D (5 bases). The CDR3 extends over 14 amino acids. Germline-derived CDR1 and CDR2 are LNHNV and YYDKDF (reference sequence). With 4 bases removed from V and 4 bases from J, the gap between germline ends came to 13 bases.

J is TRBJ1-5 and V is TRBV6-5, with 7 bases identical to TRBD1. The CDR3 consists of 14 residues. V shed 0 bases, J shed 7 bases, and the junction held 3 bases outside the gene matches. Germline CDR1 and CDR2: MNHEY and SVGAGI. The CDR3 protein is CASSYSTGMQPQHF. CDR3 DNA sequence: TGTGCCAGCAGTTACTCGACAGGGATGCAGCCCCAGCATTTT.

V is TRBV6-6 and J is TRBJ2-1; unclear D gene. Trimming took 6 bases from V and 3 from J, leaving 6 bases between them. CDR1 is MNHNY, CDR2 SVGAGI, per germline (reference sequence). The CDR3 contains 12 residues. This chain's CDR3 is CASRTIYNEQFF. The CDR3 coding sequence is TGTGCCAGCAGAACAATCTACAATGAGCAGTTCTTC.

This CDR3 is CASRRGDRQETQYF. CDR3 DNA sequence: TGTGCCAGCAGACGAGGCGACAGACAAGAGACCCAGTACTTC. The chain links TRBV6-5 to TRBJ2-5; D may be TRBD1 (5 bases). CDR1 is MNHEY and CDR2 is SVGAGI in the germline V gene. The ends were cut back, 6 bases at V and 2 bases at J, with 13 bases in the middle. This CDR3 is 14 amino acids long.

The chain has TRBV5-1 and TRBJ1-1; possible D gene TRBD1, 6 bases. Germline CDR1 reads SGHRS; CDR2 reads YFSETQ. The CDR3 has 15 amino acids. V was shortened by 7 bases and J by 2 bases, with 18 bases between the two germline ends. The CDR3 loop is CASGYDGGLNTEAFF. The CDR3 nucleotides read TGCGCCAGCGGCTACGACGGGGGGCTCAACACTGAAGCTTTCTTT. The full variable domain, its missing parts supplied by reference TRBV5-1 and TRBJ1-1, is KAGVTQTPRYLIKTRGQQVTLSCSPISGHRSVSWYQQTPGQGLQFLFEYFSETQRNKGNFPGRFSGRQFSNSRSEMNVSTLELGDSALYLCASGYDGGLNTEAFFGQGTRLTVV.

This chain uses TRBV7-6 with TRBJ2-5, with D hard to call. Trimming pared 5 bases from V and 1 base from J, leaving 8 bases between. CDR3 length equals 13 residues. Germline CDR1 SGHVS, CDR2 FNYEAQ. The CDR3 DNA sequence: TGTGCCAGCAGCCCGCTCAGCCAAGAGACCCAGTACTTC. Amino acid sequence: CASSPLSQETQYF.

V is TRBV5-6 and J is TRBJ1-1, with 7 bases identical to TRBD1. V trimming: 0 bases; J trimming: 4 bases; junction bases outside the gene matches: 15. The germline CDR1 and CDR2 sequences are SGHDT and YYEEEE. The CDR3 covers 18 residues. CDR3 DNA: TGTGCCAGCAGCTTGGAGGGCAGGGGGTCCGATCCACGCACTGAAGCTTTCTTT. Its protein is CASSLEGRGSDPRTEAFF.

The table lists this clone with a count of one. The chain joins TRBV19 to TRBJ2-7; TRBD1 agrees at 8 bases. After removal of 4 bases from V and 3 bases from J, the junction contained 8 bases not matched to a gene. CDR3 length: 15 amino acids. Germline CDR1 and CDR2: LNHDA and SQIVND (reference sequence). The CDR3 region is CASSTLQGGNYEQYF. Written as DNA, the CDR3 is TGTGCCAGTAGTACACTACAGGGGGGAAACTACGAGCAGTACTTC.

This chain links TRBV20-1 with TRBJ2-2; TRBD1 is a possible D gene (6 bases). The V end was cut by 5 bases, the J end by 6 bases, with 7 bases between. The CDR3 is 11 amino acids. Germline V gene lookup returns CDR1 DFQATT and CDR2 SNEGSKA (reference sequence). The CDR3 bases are TGCAGTGCTTGGGGGCCCGGGGAGCTGTTTTTT. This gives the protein CSAWGPGELFF.

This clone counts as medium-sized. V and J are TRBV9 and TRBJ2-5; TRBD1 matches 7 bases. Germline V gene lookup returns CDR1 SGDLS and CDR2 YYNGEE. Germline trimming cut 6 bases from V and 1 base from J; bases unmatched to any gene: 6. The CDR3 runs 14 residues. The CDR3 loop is CASTSQGTQETQYF. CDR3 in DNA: TGTGCCAGCACCTCACAGGGGACCCAAGAGACCCAGTACTTC.

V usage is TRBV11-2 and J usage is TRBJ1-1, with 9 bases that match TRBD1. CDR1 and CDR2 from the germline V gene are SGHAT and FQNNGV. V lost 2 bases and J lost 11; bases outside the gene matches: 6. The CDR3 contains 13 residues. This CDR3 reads CASSLRTGVVAFF. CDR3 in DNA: TGTGCCAGCAGCTTAAGGACAGGGGTGGTGGCTTTCTTT.

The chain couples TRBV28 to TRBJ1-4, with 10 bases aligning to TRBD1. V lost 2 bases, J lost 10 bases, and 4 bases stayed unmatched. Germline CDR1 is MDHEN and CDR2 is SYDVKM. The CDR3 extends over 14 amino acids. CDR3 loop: CASSLRTGGGKLFF. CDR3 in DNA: TGTGCCAGCAGTTTACGGACAGGGGGGGGAAAACTGTTTTTT.

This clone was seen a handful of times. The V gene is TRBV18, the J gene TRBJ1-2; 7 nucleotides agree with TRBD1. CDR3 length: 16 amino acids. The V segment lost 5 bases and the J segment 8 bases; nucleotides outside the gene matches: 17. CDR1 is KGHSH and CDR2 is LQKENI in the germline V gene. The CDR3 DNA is TGTGCCAGCTCATCAACTCGAGGGGGCGAGACGGGAGGCTACACCTTC. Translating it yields CASSSTRGGETGGYTF. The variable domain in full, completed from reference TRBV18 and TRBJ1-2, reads NAGVMQNPRHLVRRRGQEARLRCSPMKGHSHVYWYRQLPEEGLKFMVYLQKENIIDESGMPKERFSAEFPKEGPSILRIQQVVRGDSAAYFCASSSTRGGETGGYTFGSGTRLTVV.